These T cell receptor beta chains were read from a single sample in a study of OX40 agonist ivuxolimab in advanced cancers. The assay was immunoSEQ multiplex PCR, and TCRdb's table has in-frame clones only and misses some. The sample has some 41,000 clones; 70% to 90% are singletons. Sequencing used CD4+ or CD8+ T cells sorted from blood, obtained in a trial of the OX40 agonist ivuxolimab. The receptors were sampled from an adult with an advanced solid tumor such as melanoma, head and neck, liver or kidney cancer. The CDR3 runs from the conserved cysteine through the conserved F or W. The order of the fields is D gene, J gene, V gene, clone size, CDR3 DNA, CDR3 protein. The D gene is left open where the match is weak. Expanded clones are given a class, and other clones once, few, many or no size at all.

>TRBD1|TRBJ2-7|TRBV11-1|.
TGTGCCAGCAGCTTGGACAGGCCCTCCTACGAGCAGTACTTC
CASSLDRPSYEQYF
>.|TRBJ1-1|TRBV7-8|.
TGTGCCAGCAGCTTAAGTCCCACGCGCGACGACACTGAAGCTTTCTTT
CASSLSPTRDDTEAFF
>TRBD1|TRBJ1-5|TRBV6-5|few
TGTGCCAGCAGTTACGACAGGGGGAATCAGCCCCAGCATTTT
CASSYDRGNQPQHF
>.|TRBJ1-4|TRBV6-1|.
TGTGCCAGCAGTGAAACGCGGGGAGGTGGAGAAAAACTGTTTTTT
CASSETRGGGEKLFF
>.|TRBJ1-5|TRBV7-9|.
TGTGCCAGCAGCCCAGGGACTAGCGATCAGCCCCAGCATTTT
CASSPGTSDQPQHF
>.|TRBJ1-4|TRBV7-9|once
TGTGCCAGCAGCCCCCGGGAGGCGCTGAGTGAAAAACTGTTTTTT
CASSPREALSEKLFF
>TRBD1|TRBJ2-1|TRBV29-1|.
TGCAGCGGGACAGGGGGCTTCGATGAGCAGTTCTTC
CSGTGGFDEQFF
>TRBD1|TRBJ2-7|TRBV4-3|.
TGCGCCAGCAGCCAAGTAGCCGGGACAGGGGTAGACGAGCAGTACTTC
CASSQVAGTGVDEQYF
>.|TRBJ1-2|TRBV7-2|.
TGTGCCAGCAGCTTAGATTTTTCGGGACGGAACTATGGCTACACCTTC
CASSLDFSGRNYGYTF
>.|TRBJ1-5|TRBV30|few
TGTGCCTGGAACCGGGACGGCAATCAGCCCCAGCATTTT
CAWNRDGNQPQHF
>.|TRBJ1-1|TRBV6-5|.
TGTGCCAGCAGTTTCCTTGTGGGAACCACTGAAGCTTTCTTT
CASSFLVGTTEAFF
>.|TRBJ2-3|TRBV6-4|.
TGTGCCAGCAGTGTAGGGGGTTTCTCCGCAGATACGCAGTATTTT
CASSVGGFSADTQYF
>.|TRBJ2-7|TRBV28|.
TGTGCCAGCAGTGTCACTCAGGGGCAGAGCTCCTACGAGCAGTACTTC
CASSVTQGQSSYEQYF
>.|TRBJ1-2|TRBV29-1|.
TGCAGCGTTGCCATCACGAACTATGGCTACACCTTC
CSVAITNYGYTF
>TRBD1|TRBJ2-3|TRBV9|.
TGTGCCAGCAGCGTAGGGGACAGGGGTTCAGATACGCAGTATTTT
CASSVGDRGSDTQYF
>.|TRBJ2-3|TRBV19|.
TGTGCCAGTAGTATGTGGTCTGGCACAGATACGCAGTATTTT
CASSMWSGTDTQYF
>.|TRBJ2-7|TRBV20-1|.
TGCAGTGCTAATGTTGGCCCCGAGCAGTACTTC
CSANVGPEQYF
>.|TRBJ1-2|TRBV7-9|.
TGTGCCAGCAGCGAGCTGGGCGGTAACTATGGCTACACCTTC
CASSELGGNYGYTF
>.|TRBJ2-1|TRBV27|.
TGTGCCAGCAGTTTACGACGGTACAATGAGCAGTTCTTC
CASSLRRYNEQFF
>.|TRBJ1-1|TRBV11-3|.
TGTGCCAGCAGCTTAGGGCGAGACACTGAAGCTTTCTTT
CASSLGRDTEAFF
>.|TRBJ1-2|TRBV29-1|once
TGCAGCGTTGAATCCCCCAGAGAAGGCTACACCTTC
CSVESPREGYTF
>.|TRBJ1-2|TRBV2|.
TGTGCCAGCAGTGAGTGGCCAGGGGCTGGCTACACCTTC
CASSEWPGAGYTF
>.|TRBJ2-7|TRBV30|.
TGTGCCTGGTCATCCGCGTGGCACTACGAGCAGTACTTC
CAWSSAWHYEQYF
>.|TRBJ2-7|TRBV6-5|.
TGTGCCAGCAGTTTGTTAGGGGGCGAGCAGTACTTC
CASSLLGGEQYF
>TRBD1|TRBJ1-2|TRBV27|.
TGTGCCAGCAGACCACAGGGGGCGGATGGCTACACCTTC
CASRPQGADGYTF
>.|TRBJ1-1|TRBV6-1|.
TGTGCCAGCAGTGAAGCGAATTCGGAAGCTTTCTTT
CASSEANSEAFF
>.|TRBJ2-3|TRBV15|.
TGTGCCACCAGCAGAGATTTAGATACGCAGTATTTT
CATSRDLDTQYF
>TRBD2|TRBJ2-1|TRBV5-4|.
TGTGCCAGCAGCTCGCTAGCGGGAAGTCGAAATGAGCAGTTCTTC
CASSSLAGSRNEQFF
>.|TRBJ2-7|TRBV11-2|.
TGTGCCAGCAGCTTAGCGCCTTCCCACGAGCAGTACTTC
CASSLAPSHEQYF
>.|TRBJ2-7|TRBV10-3|.
TGTGCCATCAGTGAGAGCGGGTTGACTTACGAGCAGTACTTC
CAISESGLTYEQYF
>.|TRBJ2-1|TRBV6-6|.
TGTGCCAGCAGTTACTCTGGGGGATCCTACAATGAGCAGTTCTTC
CASSYSGGSYNEQFF
>.|TRBJ1-2|TRBV19|.
TGTGCCAGTAGTACCGGGGACGGAGGGCACTATGGCTACACCTTC
CASSTGDGGHYGYTF
>TRBD2|TRBJ2-7|TRBV4-1|.
TGCGCCAGCAGCCAAGGGCGACTAGCGGACTACGAGCAGTACTTC
CASSQGRLADYEQYF
>TRBD2|TRBJ2-1|TRBV7-9|.
TGTGCCAGCAGCTTAGTCGGGCGCGGGAGGGACAATGAGCAGTTCTTC
CASSLVGRGRDNEQFF
>.|TRBJ1-3|TRBV2|.
TGTGCCAGCAGCCCCCCCGGTCGACCTGGAAACACCATATATTTT
CASSPPGRPGNTIYF
>.|TRBJ1-2|TRBV28|.
TGTGCCAGCAGCCCCCCCTTAGTTAGCTACACCTTC
CASSPPLVSYTF
>.|TRBJ1-5|TRBV7-8|.
TGTGCCAGCAGCTTCAGGGCGAATAGCAATCAGCCCCAGCATTTT
CASSFRANSNQPQHF
>TRBD2|TRBJ2-3|TRBV7-9|.
TGTGCCAGCAAGGAGCGGGGCTCCTTCACAGATACGCAGTATTTT
CASKERGSFTDTQYF
>.|TRBJ2-7|TRBV4-2|.
TGTGCCAGCAGCCAAGACTCGAACTCCTACGAGCAGTACTTC
CASSQDSNSYEQYF
>TRBD1|TRBJ2-5|TRBV2|.
TGTGCCAGCGTTACAGGGGGCGGGATGGAGACCCAGTACTTC
CASVTGGGMETQYF
>.|TRBJ1-1|TRBV11-2|.
TGTGCCAGCAGCTTAGAGAGCACTGAAGCTTTCTTT
CASSLESTEAFF
>.|TRBJ2-3|TRBV5-6|once
TGTGCCAGCAGCTGGACCGGGGCAGATACGCAGTATTTT
CASSWTGADTQYF
>TRBD1|TRBJ2-3|TRBV5-1|.
TGCGCCAGCAGTTCCGGGACAGGGGCCACAGATACGCAGTATTTT
CASSSGTGATDTQYF
>TRBD1|TRBJ1-2|TRBV28|.
TGTGCCAGCAGTTTACAGGGGGCAAGTAACTATGGCTACACCTTC
CASSLQGASNYGYTF
>.|TRBJ2-2|TRBV6-5|.
TGTGCCAGCAGTTACTCGAGGGTCGCCGGGGAGCTGTTTTTT
CASSYSRVAGELFF
>TRBD2|TRBJ2-1|TRBV7-8|.
TGTGCCAGCAGCTTAGGTCTAGCGGGAGGGCCGGGCAATGAGCAGTTCTTC
CASSLGLAGGPGNEQFF
>.|TRBJ2-3|TRBV11-3|.
TGTGCCAGCGGGGTATTGGATACGCAGTATTTT
CASGVLDTQYF
>TRBD2|TRBJ2-7|TRBV19|few
TGTGCCAGTAGCTCCACTAGCGGCTACGAGCAGTACTTC
CASSSTSGYEQYF
>.|TRBJ2-3|TRBV28|.
TGTGCCAGCAGTTTACAGGTCCCCGGAGCAGATACGCAGTATTTT
CASSLQVPGADTQYF
>.|TRBJ2-7|TRBV10-3|.
TGTGCCATCAGTGAGGAAGTTGACGGCTACGAGCAGTACTTC
CAISEEVDGYEQYF
>.|TRBJ1-6|TRBV19|.
TGTGCCAGTAGAAGCGGGCCAGGGAGAGATAATTCACCCCTCCACTTT
CASRSGPGRDNSPLHF
>TRBD2|TRBJ2-7|TRBV4-1|.
TGCGCCAGCAGCAGAAACGGACTAGCGGGGTCCTACGAGCAGTACTTC
CASSRNGLAGSYEQYF
>.|TRBJ1-2|TRBV28|.
TGTGCCAGCAGTTTAGGGGGAGACTATGGCTACACCTTC
CASSLGGDYGYTF
>.|TRBJ2-5|TRBV10-3|.
TGTGCCATCAGCCGGCAGGGCGTAGGAGAAGAGACCCAGTACTTC
CAISRQGVGEETQYF
>.|TRBJ2-6|TRBV23-1|.
TGCGCCAGCAGTACTAACCATACGCAACAAAGTCGGGCCAACGTCCTGACTTTC
CASSTNHTQQSRANVLTF